The 14 T cell receptor beta chains given below trace back to one sample, sequenced in a study of CD8+ T cells in alopecia areata (dated by TCRdb to 2016 to 2019). The intended sense of this specimen's time point label: around 29 days on oral tofacitinib. The sample's treatment or condition label, in plain terms: oral pan-JAK inhibitor, 5-10 mg twice daily. Libraries were prepared through the immunoSEQ multiplex PCR assay. RNA was extracted from all samples and reverse transcribed into cDNA as template for TCR sequencing. Here the immuneACCESS table is served through TCRdb, limited to in-frame sequences with V and J called. Missing clones are a known gap in these copies; in checked studies unresolved V genes cover under half, and the rest lacks a known reason. The sample yields approximately 42,000 clones; 55% to 75% were counted once. 20% to 25% of the sample is held by the ten biggest clonotypes.

The sample was CD8+ T cells sorted from blood, taken at week 4, from a patient treated with tofacitinib. The receptors shown here come from a human donor with alopecia areata.

Only one count was recorded for this clone. This sequence joins TRBV4-3 and TRBJ2-3; D is ambiguous. V lost 4 bases to trimming and J lost 3 bases, with 20 bases between them. This CDR3 has 17 amino acids. Germline V CDR1 and CDR2: LGHNA, YSLEER. The DNA for the CDR3 is TGCGCCAGCAGCCCCTTACCCGACCCGATGGGAACAGATACGCAGTATTTT. Its protein product is CASSPLPDPMGTDTQYF.

This clone was seen only a few times. The chain joins TRBV7-9 to TRBJ2-1, with a possible D match to TRBD2 (6 bases). The V end was cut by 5 bases, the J end by 4 bases, with 12 bases between. Germline loops: CDR1 SEHNR, CDR2 FQNEAQ (reference sequence). The CDR3 is 14 residues long. This CDR3 is CASSKPGLYNEQFF. Here the CDR3 DNA reads TGTGCCAGCAGCAAACCGGGACTGTACAATGAGCAGTTCTTC. Together with reference TRBV7-9 and TRBJ2-1, the CDR3 gives the full variable domain: DTGVSQNPRHKITKRGQNVTFRCDPISEHNRLYWYRQTLGQGPEFLTYFQNEAQLEKSRLLSDRFSAERPKGSFSTLEIQRTEQGDSAMYLCASSKPGLYNEQFFGPGTRLTVL.

This chain connects TRBV28 to TRBJ1-4; D uncertain. Germline assignment: CDR1 MDHEN and CDR2 SYDVKM. The CDR3 is 14 amino acids. The V end was cut by 3 bases, the J end by 5 bases, with 10 bases between. CDR3 DNA: TGTGCCAGCAGTTTGGCCAGGCAAAATGAAAAACTGTTTTTT. Residues: CASSLARQNEKLFF.

This clone turned up a few times. V usage is TRBV7-8 and J usage is TRBJ2-7; D not certain. Deletions cut 4 bases from V and 3 bases from J, with 7 bases between. Germline V CDR1 and CDR2: SGHVS, FQNEAQ. This CDR3 is 12 amino acids long. Here the CDR3 reads CASSSTYYEQYF. CDR3 nucleotides: TGTGCCAGCAGCTCGACATACTACGAGCAGTACTTC.

DNA for the CDR3: TGCGCCAGCAGCTTGGAAGGCGGGGTGGCAGAGACCCAGTACTTC. The encoded protein is CASSLEGGVAETQYF. This chain connects TRBV5-1 to TRBJ2-5; perhaps TRBD2 as D (6 bases). This CDR3 comprises 15 residues. Germline values: CDR1 SGHRS, CDR2 YFSETQ. V lost 0 bases and J 4 bases, leaving 13 bases between the germline ends.

V and J are TRBV29-1 and TRBJ2-7, with TRBD1 matching 10 bases. Per the germline V gene, CDR1 is SQVTM and CDR2 is ANQGSEA. The trim removed 0 bases at V and 4 bases at J, leaving 9 bases unmatched. The CDR3 sequence is 16 residues long. The CDR3: CSVEDPGQGGLYEQYF. The CDR3 DNA is TGCAGCGTTGAAGATCCCGGACAGGGGGGGCTATACGAGCAGTACTTC.

The V gene is TRBV29-1, the J gene TRBJ2-3, with D hard to call. The CDR3 loop spans 10 amino acids. V lost 4 bases to trimming and J lost 5 bases, with 4 bases between them. Germline V gene sequence: CDR1 SQVTM, CDR2 ANQGSEA. CDR3 in DNA: TGCAGCGTTGTTAGAGATACGCAGTATTTT. Amino acids: CSVVRDTQYF.

Only a few counts were recorded for this clone. The chain joins TRBV9 to TRBJ2-1; 10 bases line up with TRBD2. Per germline, CDR1 SGDLS and CDR2 YYNGEE. V lost 3 bases and J lost 2; bases outside the gene matches: 5. This CDR3 spans 16 amino acids. Here the CDR3 reads CASSGPSGGAYNEQFF. The CDR3 region has the DNA TGTGCCAGCAGCGGACCTAGCGGGGGAGCCTACAATGAGCAGTTCTTC.

The V and J genes are TRBV29-1 and TRBJ1-2; D gene ambiguous. The germline CDR1 and CDR2 sequences are SQVTM and ANQGSEA. The CDR3 is made up of 12 amino acids. Trimming shortened V by 1 base and J by 2 bases, and 5 bases separated the two germline ends. The CDR3 is CSVEGTNYGYTF. The CDR3 nucleotides are TGCAGCGTTGAAGGGACGAACTATGGCTACACCTTC.

Remarks on this clone: Other DNA sequences in this sample translate to the same CDR3. The J gene is TRBJ2-7, the V gene TRBV6-5; weak D call: TRBD2 (5 bases). The CDR3 is 13 amino acids. Germline-derived CDR1 and CDR2 are MNHEY and SVGAGI. V lost 0 bases, J lost 4 bases, and 7 bases lay in between. Here the CDR3 reads CASSYSEGYEQYF. The CDR3 nucleotides read TGTGCCAGCAGTTACTCAGAGGGATACGAGCAGTACTTC.

The chain recombines TRBV7-2 with TRBJ2-3; 7 nucleotides match TRBD2. J was trimmed by 4 bases and V by 3 bases; bases with no gene match: 7. Per the germline V gene, CDR1 is SGHTA and CDR2 is FQGNSA. The CDR3 is 15 amino acids. The CDR3, as DNA: TGTGCCAGCAGCTTCGGTGCGGGGGTGGCAGATACGCAGTATTTT. It translates to CASSFGAGVADTQYF.

Note on this clone: Because the CDR3 is missing its conserved closing phenylalanine or tryptophan, this is likely a read error. V gene TRBV27 combines with J gene TRBJ1-1; D not certain. CDR1 is MNHEY, CDR2 SMNVEV, per germline (reference sequence). This CDR3 has 14 amino acids. The ends were cut back, 5 bases at V and 2 bases at J, with 12 bases in the middle. CDR3 region: CASSTKHRNTEAFS. DNA for the CDR3: TGTGCCAGCAGTACCAAACACAGAAACACTGAAGCTTTCTCT.

V and J are TRBV30 and TRBJ1-1, with TRBD1 identical over 8 bases. Germline V CDR1 and CDR2: GTSNPN, SVGIG (reference sequence). The CDR3 spans 14 residues. Trimming removed 1 base from V and 4 bases from J; junction bases left unmatched: 5. The CDR3 region is CAWSARDRGTEAFF. The CDR3 region has the DNA TGTGCCTGGAGTGCCCGAGACAGGGGCACTGAAGCTTTCTTT.

This clone was counted between two and nine times. The chain has TRBV29-1 and TRBJ2-1, with TRBD2 matching 9 bases. The CDR3 length is 13 residues. The J segment lost 4 bases and the V segment lost 4 bases, leaving 2 bases of the junction unmatched. CDR1 is SQVTM and CDR2 is ANQGSEA in the germline V gene. The CDR3 bases are TGCAGCGTTGGCGGGGGGGTGTACAATGAGCAGTTCTTC. Encoded protein: CSVGGGVYNEQFF.